Listed below are T cell receptor beta chains from one sample, sequenced in a study of blood T cell repertoires in COVID-19. Generated by immunoSEQ multiplex PCR, the TCRdb table keeps only in-frame clones and is missing some. The sample carries 63,000 or so clones, about 86% recorded once. Sequencing was carried out using peripheral blood. Source of these receptors: a man between 65 and 80 years old with active COVID-19. Both conserved end residues are part of each CDR3. The order of the fields is V gene, J gene, D gene, clone size, CDR3 protein, CDR3 DNA. D genes are given only for firm matches. Part of the rows lack a size; the others show once, few, many or a class for expanded clones.

>TRBV7-6|TRBJ1-1|.|.
CASSLVGGFTEAFF
TGTGCCAGCAGCTTAGTCGGGGGTTTCACTGAAGCTTTCTTT
>TRBV2|TRBJ2-5|TRBD2|.
CASSEGGGSGETQYF
TGTGCCAGCAGTGAAGGTGGTGGTAGCGGGGAGACCCAGTACTTC
>TRBV4-3|TRBJ1-1|.|.
CASSQEVGRTANTEAFF
TGCGCCAGCAGCCAAGAGGTGGGTCGGACAGCCAACACTGAAGCTTTCTTT
>TRBV11-3|TRBJ2-5|.|once
CASSPRTPGEETQYF
TGTGCCAGCAGCCCTAGGACCCCCGGGGAAGAGACCCAGTACTTC
>TRBV2|TRBJ2-5|TRBD2|.
CASSELAGTTAQYF
TGTGCCAGCAGTGAACTAGCGGGGACCACGGCCCAGTACTTC
>TRBV27|TRBJ2-1|TRBD1|.
CASSPRPGRQGVEQFF
TGTGCCAGCAGTCCCCGCCCCGGGCGGCAGGGGGTTGAGCAGTTCTTC
>TRBV6-2/TRBV6-3|TRBJ1-5|TRBD1|.
CASSQGQGPRQPQHF
TGTGCCAGCAGTCAAGGACAGGGGCCCAGGCAGCCCCAGCATTTT
>TRBV19|TRBJ2-7|TRBD1|.
CASSPRGGQGPRRYF
TGTGCCAGTAGTCCCCGAGGGGGACAGGGCCCCCGGAGGTACTTC
>TRBV3-1/TRBV3-2|TRBJ2-5|TRBD2|once
CASSYGGVETQYF
TGTGCCAGCAGCTATGGGGGGGTAGAGACCCAGTACTTC
>TRBV19|TRBJ1-1|TRBD1|.
CASRGQGVWNTEAFF
TGTGCCAGTAGGGGACAGGGGGTATGGAACACTGAAGCTTTCTTT
>TRBV3-1/TRBV3-2|TRBJ2-2|TRBD2|once
CASSQGVFSAGVRTGELFF
TGTGCCAGCAGCCAAGGGGTTTTTTCGGCGGGAGTTCGTACCGGGGAGCTGTTTTTT
>TRBV7-3|TRBJ2-6|.|.
CASSPPDSGANVLTF
TGTGCCAGCAGCCCTCCAGACTCTGGGGCCAACGTCCTGACTTTC
>TRBV30|TRBJ2-3|.|once
CARDTGTDTQYF
TGTGCCCGGGACACCGGCACAGATACGCAGTATTTT
>TRBV2|TRBJ2-7|TRBD1|once
CASRETGALYF
TGTGCCAGCAGGGAAACAGGGGCGTTGTACTTC
>TRBV25-1|TRBJ2-1|TRBD2|.
CASSSGTYNEQFF
TGTGCCAGCTCTAGCGGGACCTACAATGAGCAGTTCTTC
>TRBV24-1|TRBJ2-5|.|.
CATSDSRLRVTQYF
TGTGCCACCAGTGATTCGAGACTCCGAGTGACCCAGTACTTC
>TRBV5-1|TRBJ2-5|TRBD2|.
CASSLAGLAGWETQYF
TGCGCCAGCAGCTTGGCCGGACTAGCGGGATGGGAGACCCAGTACTTC
>TRBV7-2|TRBJ2-1|TRBD2|.
CASSLGTSANEQFF
TGTGCCAGCAGCTTAGGGACTAGCGCCAATGAGCAGTTCTTC
>TRBV19|TRBJ1-6|.|.
CASSIPGTPSNSPLHF
TGTGCCAGTAGTATCCCTGGGACACCATCTAATTCACCCCTCCACTTT
>TRBV27|TRBJ2-1|TRBD2|once
CASTLGLAVGNEQFF
TGTGCCAGCACACTGGGGCTAGCGGTGGGGAATGAGCAGTTCTTC
>TRBV7-2|TRBJ1-1|.|once
CASSLVLGGQMGTEAFF
TGTGCCAGCAGCTTAGTCCTCGGGGGGCAAATGGGCACTGAAGCTTTCTTT
>TRBV6-4|TRBJ2-1|TRBD2|.
CASSEGLAGAPNNEQFF
TGTGCCAGCAGTGAGGGACTAGCGGGGGCCCCAAACAATGAGCAGTTCTTC
>TRBV7-8|TRBJ2-1|.|.
CASSPGSRGGAAEQFF
TGTGCCAGCAGCCCTGGCTCTAGGGGGGGAGCGGCAGAGCAGTTCTTC
>TRBV6-1|TRBJ2-7|TRBD2|.
CASSEAPRASGPTQQYF
TGTGCCAGCAGTGAAGCGCCCCGGGCTAGCGGACCTACCCAGCAGTACTTC
>TRBV25-1|TRBJ2-3|.|.
CASRTGTDTQYF
TGTGCCAGCAGGACTGGCACAGATACGCAGTATTTT
>TRBV7-2|TRBJ2-2|TRBD1|.
CASSLDPPRGRAGELFF
TGTGCCAGCAGCTTAGACCCGCCGAGGGGGCGCGCCGGGGAGCTGTTTTTT
>TRBV4-1|TRBJ1-6|.|few
CASSQELGPNSPLHF
TGCGCCAGCAGCCAAGAACTGGGCCCTAATTCACCCCTCCACTTT
>TRBV13|TRBJ2-5|.|.
CASSPPRRGQETQYF
TGTGCCAGCAGCCCCCCTAGGAGGGGACAAGAGACCCAGTACTTC
>TRBV10-2|TRBJ1-6|.|.
CASSGGPNSPLHF
TGCGCCAGCAGTGGGGGGCCTAATTCACCCCTCCACTTT
>TRBV9|TRBJ2-5|TRBD2|.
CASSPPGGQETQYF
TGTGCCAGCAGCCCCCCCGGGGGGCAAGAGACCCAGTACTTC
>TRBV6-1|TRBJ2-7|TRBD1|once
CASSEWRQGAYEQYF
TGTGCCAGCAGTGAATGGCGGCAGGGGGCCTACGAGCAGTACTTC
>TRBV3-1/TRBV3-2|TRBJ1-1|.|.
CASSQGGEEAFF
TGTGCCAGCAGCCAGGGGGGGGAAGAAGCTTTCTTT
>TRBV28|TRBJ2-7|.|.
CASTPGYEQYF
TGTGCCAGCACCCCCGGTTACGAGCAGTACTTC
>TRBV9|TRBJ2-7|TRBD2|.
CASSVGVAGAASSEQYF
TGTGCCAGCAGCGTAGGGGTAGCGGGAGCCGCGAGTAGCGAGCAGTACTTC
>TRBV6-5|TRBJ2-1|.|.
CASSAGPPEQFF
TGTGCCAGCAGCGCGGGGCCCCCAGAGCAGTTCTTC
>TRBV7-2|TRBJ2-5|TRBD2|.
CASTPRPAGGWETQYF
TGTGCCAGCACCCCCCGACCGGCGGGGGGGTGGGAGACCCAGTACTTC
>TRBV28|TRBJ1-2|.|few
CASSQYSGGYTF
TGTGCCAGCAGTCAATATTCGGGAGGCTACACCTTC
>TRBV7-8|TRBJ1-4|TRBD1|once
CASSLGRTGGNEKLFF
TGTGCCAGCAGCTTAGGCCGGACAGGGGGAAATGAAAAACTGTTTTTT
>TRBV7-6|TRBJ2-2|.|.
CASSPGPRGGGELFF
TGTGCCAGCAGCCCCGGGCCGAGAGGGGGCGGGGAGCTGTTTTTT
>TRBV30|TRBJ1-5|.|.
CAWSGGSNQPQHF
TGTGCCTGGAGTGGGGGCAGCAATCAGCCCCAGCATTTT
>TRBV9|TRBJ1-3|.|few
CASNHPGDTIYF
TGTGCCAGCAACCATCCGGGGGACACCATATATTTT
>TRBV15|TRBJ2-2|.|.
CATSRDPGEVTGELFF
TGTGCCACCAGCAGAGATCCGGGGGAGGTCACCGGGGAGCTGTTTTTT
>TRBV4-1|TRBJ2-5|.|.
CASSQTTGTQETQYF
TGCGCCAGCAGCCAGACCACCGGGACACAAGAGACCCAGTACTTC
>TRBV6-5|TRBJ1-5|.|.
CASSYARLAPQHF
TGTGCCAGCAGTTACGCGAGGTTAGCGCCCCAGCATTTT
>TRBV6-5|TRBJ2-3|TRBD1|.
CASSYSDRGTDTQYF
TGTGCCAGCAGTTACTCGGACAGGGGCACAGATACGCAGTATTTT
>TRBV9|TRBJ2-1|.|.
CASSPSGHGPWDEQFF
TGTGCCAGCAGCCCATCAGGTCATGGGCCGTGGGATGAGCAGTTCTTC
>TRBV9|TRBJ2-2|.|.
CASSTGDSGAGELFF
TGTGCCAGCAGCACCGGGGACTCCGGGGCCGGGGAGCTGTTTTTT
>TRBV18|TRBJ2-7|.|.
CASSPRRGSDEQYF
TGTGCCAGCTCACCACGACGGGGTAGCGACGAGCAGTACTTC
>TRBV28|TRBJ2-3|.|once
CASSLWGLPTDTQYF
TGTGCCAGCAGTTTATGGGGACTCCCCACAGATACGCAGTATTTT